The 22 T cell receptor beta chains reported below all come from one sample, sequenced in a study of beta chain features in type 1 diabetes. Expressed TCRB transcripts were sequenced, since all the RNA that had been isolated was reverse transcribed. The repertoire was sequenced with immunoSEQ multiplex PCR; TCRdb's copy has only in-frame clones and lacks some. The table has 250,000 to 300,000 clones, approximately 25% seen once. Their antigens remain unidentified. Overall study findings and caveats: Type 1 diabetes patients had moderately but significantly shorter TCRB CDR3s in all four CD4+ subsets.

Sequenced input: naive CD4+ T cells from blood. The receptors come from a woman aged 25 to 39 with type 1 diabetes.

V usage is TRBV10-3 and J usage is TRBJ2-5; the match to TRBD2 covers 9 bases. The CDR3 is made up of 16 amino acids. V lost 2 bases to trimming and J lost 5 bases; unmatched junction nucleotides: 9. Germline CDR1 is ENHRY and CDR2 is SYGVKD. CDR3 protein: CAISENSGGSGETQYF. The CDR3 nucleotides read TGTGCCATCAGTGAGAATAGCGGGGGCTCTGGGGAGACCCAGTACTTC.

The chain uses TRBV15 and TRBJ2-7; no clear D. The ends were cut back, 0 bases at V and 3 bases at J, with 12 bases in the middle. Germline V lookup: CDR1 LNHNV, CDR2 YYDKDF (reference sequence). The length of the CDR3 is 15 residues. CDR3 bases: TGTGCCACCAGCAGAGATCAGAGACGGAGCTACGAGCAGTACTTC. Translation: CATSRDQRRSYEQYF.

The rearrangement joins TRBV5-6 to TRBJ2-5; the match to TRBD2 covers 9 bases. V dropped 9 bases and J dropped 2; count of bases not matched to a gene: 5. From germline, CDR1 is SGHDT and CDR2 YYEEEE. This CDR3 is 13 amino acids long. CDR3 nucleotide sequence: TGTGCCACCGCAGCGGGAGGACAAGAGACCCAGTACTTC. Its translation is CATAAGGQETQYF.

CDR3 protein: CASSKSSGSSYNEQFF. The DNA of the CDR3 is TGTGCCAGCAGCAAATCTAGCGGGAGCTCCTACAATGAGCAGTTCTTC. The chain uses TRBV5-4 and TRBJ2-1; 10 bases agree with TRBD2. The length of the CDR3 is 16 residues. V was clipped by 4 bases and J by 0 bases; unmatched bases: 4. Germline V gene data show CDR1 as SGHNT and CDR2 as YYREEE (reference sequence).

The V and J genes are TRBV4-1 and TRBJ1-4, with TRBD1 matching over 7 bases. Germline-derived CDR1 and CDR2 are MGHRA and YSYEKL. CDR3 length: 16 residues. The V and J ends lost 1 base and 3 bases, in that order; junction bases with no gene match: 5. The CDR3 is CASSQAIGTANEKLFF. The CDR3 nucleotides read TGCGCCAGCAGCCAAGCAATCGGGACAGCTAATGAAAAACTGTTTTTT.

The count of this clone is one. The chain has TRBV18 and TRBJ1-1; unclear D gene. This CDR3 is 15 amino acids long. Per the germline V gene, CDR1 is KGHSH and CDR2 is LQKENI. V was cut by 0 bases and J by 5 bases, with 13 bases left in between. The CDR3 spells CASSPPTGRGTEAFF. The CDR3 nucleotides are TGTGCCAGCTCACCACCGACGGGGAGAGGGACTGAAGCTTTCTTT. Drawing the rest from reference TRBV18 and TRBJ1-1, the complete variable domain is NAGVMQNPRHLVRRRGQEARLRCSPMKGHSHVYWYRQLPEEGLKFMVYLQKENIIDESGMPKERFSAEFPKEGPSILRIQQVVRGDSAAYFCASSPPTGRGTEAFFGQGTRLTVV.

This sequence joins TRBV27 and TRBJ1-2; 8 positions agree with TRBD1. This CDR3 region has 15 residues. Germline loops: CDR1 MNHEY, CDR2 SMNVEV (reference sequence). With 0 bases clipped from V and 8 bases from J, the junction kept 8 bases outside the gene matches. CDR3 protein: CASSLSGQGVFGYTF. The CDR3 nucleotides are TGTGCCAGCAGTTTATCAGGACAGGGAGTGTTCGGCTACACCTTC.

V is TRBV27 and J is TRBJ2-1, with 12 nucleotides matching TRBD2. Trimming took 1 base from V and 4 from J; bases not matched to a gene: 14. CDR1 is MNHEY and CDR2 is SMNVEV in the germline V gene (reference sequence). The CDR3 has 20 amino acids. The CDR3 region is CASSLFGDLAGGPSYNEQFF. The CDR3 nucleotides read TGTGCCAGCAGTTTATTCGGGGATCTAGCGGGAGGGCCTTCATACAATGAGCAGTTCTTC.

This clone turned up a few times. V usage is TRBV5-1 and J usage is TRBJ2-3; TRBD2 matches at 12 bases. This CDR3 has 16 amino acids. Per the germline V gene, CDR1 is SGHRS and CDR2 is YFSETQ. The V and J ends lost 3 bases and 4 bases, in that order; junction bases with no gene match: 6. The CDR3 reads CASSSGLAGMSDTQYF. The CDR3 DNA reads TGCGCCAGCAGCTCCGGACTAGCGGGAATGTCAGATACGCAGTATTTT.

This rearrangement joins TRBV4-2 to TRBJ2-2; 7 bases line up with TRBD1. Germline values: CDR1 LGHNA, CDR2 YNFKEQ. The length of the CDR3 is 16 residues. J was trimmed by 4 bases and V by 6 bases; bases with no gene match: 11. The CDR3 coding sequence is TGTGCCAGCAGGACAACGACAGGGAGCGGCACCGGGGAGCTGTTTTTT. Its translation is CASRTTTGSGTGELFF.

V usage is TRBV2 and J usage is TRBJ2-3; D remains unclear. Per the germline V gene, CDR1 is SNHLY and CDR2 is FYNNEI. Trimming removed 7 bases from V and 1 base from J, with 6 bases in between. The CDR3 runs to 12 residues. The CDR3 sequence is CASNTRTDTQYF. The DNA of the CDR3 is TGTGCCAGCAATACACGCACAGATACGCAGTATTTT.

For the CDR3, the DNA is TGCGCCAGCAGCTCGGGGACAGGGGGCCCAACCTACGAGCAGTACTTC. It specifies CASSSGTGGPTYEQYF. The V gene is TRBV5-1, the J gene TRBJ2-7; TRBD1 matches at 12 bases. Germline V gives CDR1 SGHRS, CDR2 YFSETQ. The CDR3 has 16 amino acids. J gave up 2 bases and V 3 bases, and 6 bases lay outside the gene matches.

The chain recombines TRBV11-3 with TRBJ2-1; the D gene is possibly TRBD2 (6 bases). V was clipped by 5 bases and J by 9 bases, with 8 bases between them. This CDR3 region has 11 residues. Germline V gene data show CDR1 as SGHNT and CDR2 as YENEEA. The CDR3, as DNA: TGTGCCAGCAGCAACGGGGGTGAGCAGTTCTTC. Amino acids: CASSNGGEQFF.

This sequence joins TRBV29-1 and TRBJ1-5, with no clear D. V lost 3 bases, J lost 3 bases, and 9 bases lay in between. Germline values: CDR1 SQVTM, CDR2 ANQGSEA. This CDR3 contains 13 residues. The CDR3, as DNA: TGCAGCGTTGACGAGGGCCTCAATCAGCCCCAGCATTTT. This gives the protein CSVDEGLNQPQHF.

There are a few counts of this clone. The chain couples TRBV28 to TRBJ2-1; TRBD2 matches 11 bases. Trimming cost V 1 base and J 4 bases; bases outside gene matches: 9. In germline, CDR1 is MDHEN, CDR2 SYDVKM. The CDR3 sequence is 18 residues long. CDR3 DNA: TGTGCCAGCAGTTTATATTCCCTAGCGGGAGGACCGTACAATGAGCAGTTCTTC. Translating gives CASSLYSLAGGPYNEQFF. The whole variable domain, filled in from reference TRBV28 and TRBJ2-1, reads DVKVTQSSRYLVKRTGEKVFLECVQDMDHENMFWYRQDPGLGLRLIYFSYDVKMKEKGDIPEGYSVSREKKERFSLILESASTNQTSMYLCASSLYSLAGGPYNEQFFGPGTRLTVL.

V usage is TRBV29-1 and J usage is TRBJ2-1, with D hard to call. V was shortened by 4 bases and J by 7 bases, with 5 bases between the two germline ends. Per the germline V gene, CDR1 is SQVTM and CDR2 is ANQGSEA. This CDR3 region has 10 residues. CDR3 residues: CSVVMNEQFF. The CDR3 bases are TGCAGCGTTGTCATGAATGAGCAGTTCTTC.

A single count supports this clone. The chain couples TRBV18 to TRBJ2-2, with D unclear. The length of the CDR3 is 14 residues. Germline V gene data show CDR1 as KGHSH and CDR2 as LQKENI. The V end lost 3 bases, the J end lost 3 bases, and 8 bases lay between the germline ends. The DNA of the CDR3 is TGTGCCAGCTCACCCCGTCGCGACACCGGGGAGCTGTTTTTT. This translates into CASSPRRDTGELFF.

The gene calls are TRBV19 and TRBJ2-7, with 9 bases that match TRBD2. V was pared by 3 bases and J by 2 bases, with 5 bases of the junction left unmatched. The CDR3 runs to 15 residues. The germline V gene encodes CDR1 LNHDA and CDR2 SQIVND (reference sequence). This chain's CDR3 is CASSIVAGAPYEQYF. CDR3 in DNA: TGTGCCAGTAGTATTGTAGCGGGAGCCCCCTACGAGCAGTACTTC.

This sequence joins TRBV4-1 and TRBJ2-3; D might be TRBD2 (6 bases). Germline CDR1 MGHRA, CDR2 YSYEKL. V was shortened by 7 bases and J by 1 base, with 15 bases between the two germline ends. There are 15 residues in the CDR3. CDR3 nucleotides: TGCGCCAGCAAACAACCTGCGGGGCGCACAGATACGCAGTATTTT. The encoded protein is CASKQPAGRTDTQYF.

This chain links TRBV9 with TRBJ2-6; no clear D gene. V lost 1 base and J 2 bases, leaving 4 bases between the germline ends. The germline gives CDR1 SGDLS, CDR2 YYNGEE. The CDR3 runs 14 residues. The CDR3 spells CASSVTAGANVLTF. The CDR3 bases are TGTGCCAGCAGCGTAACAGCTGGGGCCAACGTCCTGACTTTC.

The chain uses TRBV10-3 and TRBJ2-1; 9 nucleotides match TRBD2. Trimming took 0 bases from V and 4 from J; bases not matched to a gene: 4. Looked up from germline, CDR1 is ENHRY and CDR2 is SYGVKD. CDR3 length: 16 amino acids. This chain's CDR3 is CAISESSSGIYNEQFF. The CDR3 DNA follows: TGTGCCATCAGTGAGTCGTCTAGCGGGATATACAATGAGCAGTTCTTC.

This clone was observed a handful of times. The chain couples TRBV5-6 to TRBJ2-2; 8 positions match TRBD2. The CDR3 runs to 15 residues. In germline, CDR1 is SGHDT, CDR2 YYEEEE. V lost 4 bases and J lost 4; bases outside the gene matches: 6. The CDR3 reads CASSPAGGITGELFF. The CDR3, as DNA: TGTGCCAGCAGCCCGGCGGGGGGAATCACCGGGGAGCTGTTTTTT.